The 5 T cell receptor beta chains in this list originate from one sample, sequenced in a study of blood T cell repertoires in COVID-19. This table comes from immunoSEQ multiplex PCR, and its TCRdb copy is limited to in-frame clones, with some not included. The data show 95,000 to 150,000 clones, with 60% to 80% seen just once and roughly 7.3% held by the top ten. The source material was peripheral blood. These receptors were collected from a human donor in a cohort sampled during active COVID-19.

V is TRBV28 and J is TRBJ2-1, with D possibly TRBD2 on 6 matching bases. The CDR3 totals 14 residues. The germline gives CDR1 MDHEN, CDR2 SYDVKM. Trimming left V 3 bases short and J 7 bases short, with 13 bases between. CDR3 nucleotides: TGTGCCAGCAGTTTTACCCCAAGCGGGAATGAGCAGTTCTTC. It is translated as CASSFTPSGNEQFF.

The chain links TRBV2 to TRBJ1-2, with TRBD1 matching 7 bases. V was clipped by 5 bases and J by 4 bases; unmatched bases: 7. This CDR3 contains 14 residues. Germline assignment: CDR1 SNHLY and CDR2 FYNNEI. The CDR3 loop reads CASSPSGQSYGYTF. The DNA for the CDR3 is TGTGCCAGCAGTCCCTCGGGACAGAGCTATGGCTACACCTTC.

The chain uses TRBV10-2 and TRBJ1-1, with 9 bases aligning to TRBD1. Germline V gives CDR1 WSHSY, CDR2 SAAADI. After removal of 9 bases from V and 4 bases from J, the junction contained 9 bases not matched to a gene. The CDR3 has 14 amino acids. The CDR3 DNA follows: TGCGCCAGTTTACTCGGGACAGGGTTCACTGAAGCTTTCTTT. Translated: CASLLGTGFTEAFF.

The V call is TRBV27, the J call TRBJ1-6; D uncertain. CDR1 is MNHEY and CDR2 is SMNVEV in the germline V gene (reference sequence). With 5 bases removed from V and 7 bases from J, the gap between germline ends came to 15 bases. This CDR3 contains 15 residues. CDR3 sequence (DNA): TGTGCCAGCAGTCCCCCCCTCAGGTCCAATTCACCCCTCCACTTT. Protein: CASSPPLRSNSPLHF.

The rearrangement links TRBV9 to TRBJ1-4; 7 positions agree with TRBD1. The CDR3 runs to 14 residues. Per the germline V gene, CDR1 is SGDLS and CDR2 is YYNGEE. V lost 5 bases to trimming and J lost 8 bases; unmatched junction nucleotides: 9. The CDR3 DNA reads TGTGCCAGCAGTCGAACAGGGGACCCAGAAAAACTGTTTTTT. This gives the protein CASSRTGDPEKLFF.